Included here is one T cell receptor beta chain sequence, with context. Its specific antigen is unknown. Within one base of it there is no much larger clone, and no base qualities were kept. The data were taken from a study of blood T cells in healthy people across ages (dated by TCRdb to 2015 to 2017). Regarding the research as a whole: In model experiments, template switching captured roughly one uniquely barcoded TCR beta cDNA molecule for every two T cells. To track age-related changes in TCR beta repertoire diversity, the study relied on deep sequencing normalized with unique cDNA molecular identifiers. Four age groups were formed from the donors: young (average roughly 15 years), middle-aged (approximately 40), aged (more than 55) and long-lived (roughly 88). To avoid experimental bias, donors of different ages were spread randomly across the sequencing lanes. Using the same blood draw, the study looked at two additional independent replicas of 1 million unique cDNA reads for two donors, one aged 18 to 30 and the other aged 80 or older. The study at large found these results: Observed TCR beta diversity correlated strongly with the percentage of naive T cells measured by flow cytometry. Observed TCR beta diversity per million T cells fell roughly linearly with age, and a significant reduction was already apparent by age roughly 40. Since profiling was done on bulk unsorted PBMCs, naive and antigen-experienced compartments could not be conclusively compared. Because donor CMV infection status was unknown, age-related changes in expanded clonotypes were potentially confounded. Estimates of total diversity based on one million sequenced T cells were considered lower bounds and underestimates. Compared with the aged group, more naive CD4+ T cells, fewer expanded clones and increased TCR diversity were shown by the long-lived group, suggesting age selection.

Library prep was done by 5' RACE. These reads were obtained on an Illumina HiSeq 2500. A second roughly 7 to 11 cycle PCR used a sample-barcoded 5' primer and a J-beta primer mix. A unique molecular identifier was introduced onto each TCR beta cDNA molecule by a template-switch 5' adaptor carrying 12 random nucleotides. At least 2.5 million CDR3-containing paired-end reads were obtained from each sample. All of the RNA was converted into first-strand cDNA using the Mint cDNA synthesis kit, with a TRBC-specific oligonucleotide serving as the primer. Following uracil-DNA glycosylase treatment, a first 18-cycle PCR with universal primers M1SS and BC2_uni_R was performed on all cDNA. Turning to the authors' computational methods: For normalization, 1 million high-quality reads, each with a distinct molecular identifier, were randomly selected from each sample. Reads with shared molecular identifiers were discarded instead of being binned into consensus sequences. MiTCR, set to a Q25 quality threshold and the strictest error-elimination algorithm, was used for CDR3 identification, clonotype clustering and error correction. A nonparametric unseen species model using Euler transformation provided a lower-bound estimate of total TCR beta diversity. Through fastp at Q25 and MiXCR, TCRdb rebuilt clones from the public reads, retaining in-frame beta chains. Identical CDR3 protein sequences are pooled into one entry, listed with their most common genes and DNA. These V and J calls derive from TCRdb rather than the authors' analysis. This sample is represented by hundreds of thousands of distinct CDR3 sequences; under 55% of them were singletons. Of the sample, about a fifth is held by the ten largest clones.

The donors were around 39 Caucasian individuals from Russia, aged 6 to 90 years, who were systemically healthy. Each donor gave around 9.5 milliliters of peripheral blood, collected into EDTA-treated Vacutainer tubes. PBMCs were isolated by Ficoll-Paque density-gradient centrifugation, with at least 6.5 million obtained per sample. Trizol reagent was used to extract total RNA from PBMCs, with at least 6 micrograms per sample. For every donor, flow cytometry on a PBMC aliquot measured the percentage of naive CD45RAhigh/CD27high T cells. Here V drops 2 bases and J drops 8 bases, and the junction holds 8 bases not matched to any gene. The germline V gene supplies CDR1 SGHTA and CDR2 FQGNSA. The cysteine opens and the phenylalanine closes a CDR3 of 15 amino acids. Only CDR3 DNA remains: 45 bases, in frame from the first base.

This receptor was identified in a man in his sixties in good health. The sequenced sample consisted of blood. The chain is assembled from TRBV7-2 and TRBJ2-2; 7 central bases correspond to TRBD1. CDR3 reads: CASSLFDRVIGELFF. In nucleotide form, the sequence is TGTGCCAGCAGCTTATTTGACAGGGTAATAGGGGAGCTGTTTTTT.